The 19 T cell receptor beta chains below were found in one sample sequenced in a study of PD-1 blockade in classical Hodgkin lymphoma. The data were produced by immunoSEQ multiplex PCR, yet TCRdb's version contains in-frame clones alone and is incomplete. The sample comprises about 23,000 clones, roughly two thirds of which are singletons, and over 15% rests with the top ten. Relapse after autologous stem cell transplantation occurred in every patient, and brentuximab vedotin exposure varied. The starting material was peripheral blood mononuclear cells (PBMCs), obtained at baseline. These receptors were obtained from a human donor with classical Hodgkin lymphoma.

The V call is TRBV5-8, the J call TRBJ1-2; 9 bases agree with TRBD1. Per the germline V gene, CDR1 is SGHTS and CDR2 is YDEGEE. The ends lost 4 bases at V and 7 bases at J; junction bases unmatched: 8. The length of the CDR3 is 14 residues. In nucleotides, the CDR3 is TGTGCCAGCAGCCCAAGGGACAGGGTCGGTGGCTACACCTTC. The encoded protein is CASSPRDRVGGYTF.

About this clone: At one end the junction does not follow the germline gene, possibly because of a read error. The rearrangement links TRBV7-2 to TRBJ2-7; maybe TRBD2 (6 bases). Per the germline V gene, CDR1 is SGHTA and CDR2 is FQGNSA. This CDR3 has 15 amino acids. CDR3 DNA: TGTGCCGGCAGCTTAGTGGCCGGACTAACCTACGAGCAGTACTTC. Its protein product is CAGSLVAGLTYEQYF.

The chain links TRBV6-6 to TRBJ1-2, with D uncertain. Trimming took off 8 bases at V and 4 bases at J, with 14 bases between the two ends. Germline V gene lookup returns CDR1 MNHNY and CDR2 SVGAGI (reference sequence). The CDR3 totals 13 residues. Here the CDR3 reads CASLTGLIYGYTF. CDR3 DNA: TGTGCCAGCCTAACCGGGTTGATCTATGGCTACACCTTC.

This chain links TRBV6-5 with TRBJ2-3; either TRBD1 or TRBD2 may supply D (5 bases each). Looked up from germline, CDR1 is MNHEY and CDR2 is SVGAGI. The V end lost 0 bases, the J end lost 9 bases, and 19 bases lay between the germline ends. The CDR3 is 16 residues long. Here the CDR3 reads CASSYSLRRVRGTQYF. The CDR3 region has the DNA TGTGCCAGCAGTTACTCGCTACGAAGGGTCCGGGGCACGCAGTATTTT.

V gene TRBV6-1 combines with J gene TRBJ1-2; D remains ambiguous. The CDR3 sequence is 13 residues long. Trimming removed 7 bases at V and 7 bases at J, with 16 bases between. Germline-derived CDR1 and CDR2 are MNHNS and SASEGT. CDR3 region: CASTPSQLGGYTF. The DNA for the CDR3 is TGTGCCAGCACCCCAAGCCAGCTCGGTGGCTACACCTTC.

The CDR3 is CASSLGASGSDEQYF. The CDR3 nucleotides are TGTGCCAGCAGCTTAGGGGCTAGCGGGAGTGATGAGCAGTACTTC. The genes are TRBV7-6 and TRBJ2-5, with 10 nucleotides matching TRBD2. Germline CDR1 is SGHVS and CDR2 is FNYEAQ. The CDR3 extends over 15 amino acids. The junction had 10 bases not matched to a gene; V was cut back by 1 base and J by 11 bases.

This clone was observed a handful of times. This chain connects TRBV5-5 to TRBJ1-1; 7 bases align to TRBD1. Germline V gene lookup returns CDR1 SGHKS and CDR2 YYEKEE (reference sequence). The CDR3 spans 15 residues. V lost 1 base and J lost 0; bases outside the gene matches: 3. In nucleotides, the CDR3 is TGTGCCAGCAGCTTGACAGGGGCAATGAACACTGAAGCTTTCTTT. Its translation: CASSLTGAMNTEAFF. The full variable domain, rest sourced from reference TRBV5-5 and TRBJ1-1, is DAGVTQSPTHLIKTRGQQVTLRCSPISGHKSVSWYQQVLGQGPQFIFQYYEKEERGRGNFPDRFSARQFPNYSSELNVNALLLGDSALYLCASSLTGAMNTEAFFGQGTRLTVV.

The chain has TRBV9 and TRBJ2-7; TRBD1 aligns across 7 bases. The CDR3 runs to 13 residues. The ends lost 4 bases at V and 4 bases at J; junction bases unmatched: 5. CDR1 and CDR2 from the germline V gene are SGDLS and YYNGEE. For the CDR3, the DNA is TGTGCCAGCAGCCGGGACAGTGGGTACGAGCAGTACTTC. Its translation is CASSRDSGYEQYF. The full variable domain, in which reference TRBV9 and TRBJ2-7 provide the parts outside the CDR3, is DSGVTQTPKHLITATGQRVTLRCSPRSGDLSVYWYQQSLDQGLQFLIQYYNGEERAKGNILERFSAQQFPDLHSELNLSSLELGDSALYFCASSRDSGYEQYFGPGTRLTVT.

J is TRBJ2-7 and V is TRBV5-6, with D perhaps TRBD1 (6 bases). This CDR3 region has 15 residues. Trimming removed 6 bases from V and 0 bases from J, with 16 bases in between. The germline V gene has CDR1 SGHDT and CDR2 YYEEEE. The CDR3 coding sequence is TGTGCCAGCACCCTGGGGGCAGAGAGCTCCTACGAGCAGTACTTC. Translation: CASTLGAESSYEQYF.

This chain joins TRBV18 and TRBJ1-3; D gene ambiguous. The CDR3 spans 13 residues. Germline V lookup: CDR1 KGHSH, CDR2 LQKENI. The V and J ends lost 3 bases and 1 base respectively, with 4 bases between them. CDR3 in DNA: TGTGCCAGCTCACCGGGATCTGGAAACACCATATATTTT. This translates into CASSPGSGNTIYF. Full variable domain (rest looked up from reference TRBV18 and TRBJ1-3): NAGVMQNPRHLVRRRGQEARLRCSPMKGHSHVYWYRQLPEEGLKFMVYLQKENIIDESGMPKERFSAEFPKEGPSILRIQQVVRGDSAAYFCASSPGSGNTIYFGEGSWLTVV.

The chain is built from TRBV7-9 and TRBJ1-5, with 8 bases that match TRBD1. The length of the CDR3 is 16 residues. CDR1 SEHNR and CDR2 FQNEAQ come from the germline V gene (reference sequence). V was pared by 5 bases and J by 2 bases, with 8 bases of the junction left unmatched. The CDR3 region is CASSPDRGSGNQPQHF. The CDR3 bases are TGTGCCAGCAGCCCAGACAGGGGTTCGGGCAATCAGCCCCAGCATTTT. Combining the CDR3 with reference TRBV7-9 and TRBJ1-5 gives the whole variable domain DTGVSQNPRHKITKRGQNVTFRCDPISEHNRLYWYRQTLGQGPEFLTYFQNEAQLEKSRLLSDRFSAERPKGSFSTLEIQRTEQGDSAMYLCASSPDRGSGNQPQHFGDGTRLSIL.

This chain joins TRBV7-9 and TRBJ2-1; D gene uncertain. Trimming left V 8 bases short and J 7 bases short, with 15 bases between. The CDR3 contains 13 residues. Germline CDR1 SEHNR, CDR2 FQNEAQ (reference sequence). Written as DNA, the CDR3 is TGTGCCAGCGACCCCGGCTTCGGAAATGAGCAGTTCTTC. This sequence encodes CASDPGFGNEQFF. The entire variable domain, with the rest obtained from reference TRBV7-9 and TRBJ2-1, is as follows: DTGVSQNPRHKITKRGQNVTFRCDPISEHNRLYWYRQTLGQGPEFLTYFQNEAQLEKSRLLSDRFSAERPKGSFSTLEIQRTEQGDSAMYLCASDPGFGNEQFFGPGTRLTVL.

V is TRBV4-2 and J is TRBJ2-1; 11 nucleotides match TRBD2. Trimming took 1 base from V and 7 from J; bases not matched to a gene: 12. Germline CDR1 and CDR2: LGHNA and YNFKEQ. This CDR3 is 18 amino acids long. The CDR3 DNA follows: TGTGCCAGCAGCCAAGTGGGGGGACTAGCGGCCATAGAGAATGAGCAGTTCTTC. It yields the protein CASSQVGGLAAIENEQFF.

This clone occurred a few times. The J gene is TRBJ1-1, the V gene TRBV6-6; D is unclear. V dropped 3 bases and J dropped 8 bases, with 7 bases sitting between them. Germline values: CDR1 MNHNY, CDR2 SVGAGI (reference sequence). CDR3 length equals 11 residues. In nucleotides, the CDR3 is TGTGCCAGCAGTTATAATCCGGAAGCTTTCTTT. Its translation is CASSYNPEAFF.

The chain links TRBV7-9 to TRBJ1-4; no firm D call. Germline loops: CDR1 SEHNR, CDR2 FQNEAQ (reference sequence). The CDR3 spans 13 residues. Trimming pared 1 base from V and 8 bases from J, leaving 8 bases between. CDR3 residues: CASSLDTEEKLFF. DNA of the CDR3: TGTGCCAGCAGCTTAGACACTGAGGAAAAACTGTTTTTT.

This clone was observed a single time. The genes are TRBV29-1 and TRBJ2-1; D may be TRBD2 (6 bases). The V end lost 7 bases, the J end lost 3 bases, and 28 bases lay between the germline ends. Germline CDR1 and CDR2: SQVTM and ANQGSEA. The CDR3 contains 18 residues. CDR3 residues: CSAAGRGEVTRGYNEQFF. As DNA, the CDR3 is TGCAGCGCCGCGGGGCGGGGCGAGGTTACTAGGGGCTACAATGAGCAGTTCTTC.

CDR3 sequence (DNA): TGTGCCAGCAGTTCGACAGGGATTAATGGCTACACCTTC. Translated, it gives CASSSTGINGYTF. This chain joins TRBV6-5 and TRBJ1-2; the match to TRBD1 covers 7 bases. The CDR3 runs to 13 residues. The germline CDR1 and CDR2 sequences are MNHEY and SVGAGI. The junction had 5 bases not matched to a gene; V was cut back by 4 bases and J by 6 bases.

The V and J genes are TRBV28 and TRBJ2-7; D unclear. The CDR3 extends over 14 amino acids. V was clipped by 1 base and J by 4 bases, with 11 bases between them. Germline-derived CDR1 and CDR2 are MDHEN and SYDVKM. CDR3 sequence (DNA): TGTGCCAGCAGTTTATACCTGAAACGATACGAGCAGTACTTC. This translates into CASSLYLKRYEQYF. Complete variable domain (other parts from reference TRBV28 and TRBJ2-7): DVKVTQSSRYLVKRTGEKVFLECVQDMDHENMFWYRQDPGLGLRLIYFSYDVKMKEKGDIPEGYSVSREKKERFSLILESASTNQTSMYLCASSLYLKRYEQYFGPGTRLTVT.

This chain joins TRBV19 and TRBJ1-2, with D unclear. The germline V and J ends were trimmed by 4 bases and 0 bases, with 6 bases remaining between them. The CDR3 totals 13 residues. Germline V CDR1 and CDR2: LNHDA, SQIVND (reference sequence). CDR3 protein: CASSRQPNYGYTF. The CDR3 coding sequence is TGTGCCAGTAGTAGGCAGCCTAACTATGGCTACACCTTC. The full variable domain, rest sourced from reference TRBV19 and TRBJ1-2, is DGGITQSPKYLFRKEGQNVTLSCEQNLNHDAMYWYRQDPGQGLRLIYYSQIVNDFQKGDIAEGYSVSREKKESFPLTVTSAQKNPTAFYLCASSRQPNYGYTFGSGTRLTVV.